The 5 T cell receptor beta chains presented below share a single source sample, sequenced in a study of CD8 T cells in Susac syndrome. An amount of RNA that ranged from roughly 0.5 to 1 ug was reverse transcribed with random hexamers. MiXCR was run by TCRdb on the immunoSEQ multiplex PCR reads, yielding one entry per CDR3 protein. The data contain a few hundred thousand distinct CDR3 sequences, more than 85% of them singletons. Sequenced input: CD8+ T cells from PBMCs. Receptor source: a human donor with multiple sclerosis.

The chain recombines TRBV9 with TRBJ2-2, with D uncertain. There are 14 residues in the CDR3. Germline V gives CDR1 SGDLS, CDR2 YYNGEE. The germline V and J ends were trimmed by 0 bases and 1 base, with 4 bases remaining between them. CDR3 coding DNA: TGTGCCAGCAGCGTAGGCCTGAACACCGGGGAGCTGTTTTTT. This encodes CASSVGLNTGELFF.

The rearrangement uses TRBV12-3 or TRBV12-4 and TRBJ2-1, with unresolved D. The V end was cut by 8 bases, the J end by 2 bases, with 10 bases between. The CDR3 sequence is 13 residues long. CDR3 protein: CASGKPAYNEQFF. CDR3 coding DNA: TGTGCCAGCGGAAAGCCCGCCTACAATGAGCAGTTCTTC.

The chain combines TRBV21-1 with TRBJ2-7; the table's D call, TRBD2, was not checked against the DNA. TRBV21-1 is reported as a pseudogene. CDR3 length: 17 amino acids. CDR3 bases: TGTGCCAGCAGCAAATGGGTGGGCCTAACGGTGCGAAACGAGCAGTACTTC. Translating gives CASSKWVGLTVRNEQYF.

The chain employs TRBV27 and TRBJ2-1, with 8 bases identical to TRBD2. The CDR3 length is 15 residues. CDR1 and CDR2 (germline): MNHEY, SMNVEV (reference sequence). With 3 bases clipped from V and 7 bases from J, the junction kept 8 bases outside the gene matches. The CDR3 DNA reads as TGTGCCAGCAGTTTTGCCAGCGGGAGCATTAATGAGCAGTTCTTC. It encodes CASSFASGSINEQFF.

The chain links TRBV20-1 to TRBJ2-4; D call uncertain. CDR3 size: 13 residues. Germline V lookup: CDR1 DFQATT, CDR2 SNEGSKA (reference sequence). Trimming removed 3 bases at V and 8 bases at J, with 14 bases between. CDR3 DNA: TGCAGTGCTAGTTCTAGATTGAGTGACATTCAGTACTTC. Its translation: CSASSRLSDIQYF.